This TCR beta chain was captured by sequencing in a study of T cell clonotyping in hematopoietic cell transplantation (dated by TCRdb to the early 2020s). Describing the broader study: A total of roughly 150 blood samples were collected in the study from approximately 34 consecutive transplant recipients and their related donors. Patients were recruited between late 2015 and 2017 and followed until late 2020 or death. Findings and caveats that apply to the study as a whole: After transplant, TCR diversity in recipients dropped, and pathologically expanded clonotypes climbed progressively between day 30 and day 180. The sample size was limited and the cells went unsorted, which meant the CD4 and CD8 repertoire contributions could not be told apart. Broader TCR repertoire diversity after transplant was predicted by Inverse Simpson Index values from donors and from recipients before transplant. Only a small fraction of recipient repertoires overlapped donor repertoires, with over 95% appearing de novo at the given depth.

Related transplant donors provided blood samples for TCR beta sequencing. Nuclei Lysis Solution was used to extract genomic DNA from fresh or cryopreserved unfractionated peripheral blood mononuclear cells. With regard to this clone: Its antigen target is currently unknown. Base qualities are not at hand, and no much larger clone is one base apart.

TCR beta CDR3 regions were amplified from genomic DNA with the immunoSEQ assay, a bias-controlled multiplex PCR using V- and J-specific primers. A second PCR step added a proprietary barcode and Illumina adapter sequences to the CDR3 amplicons. An Illumina MiSeq instrument was used to sequence the CDR3 libraries. Under the source paper's analysis protocol: Export and quality control were done with immunoSEQ Analyzer 3.0, while downstream analyses used R Bioconductor and Immunarch. Only productive rearrangements in the normalized downsampled data set were used to calculate repertoire metrics. Clonotypes larger than 5 templates in the normalized cohort were defined as pathologically expanded. The Inverse Simpson Index served as the measure of repertoire diversity. To capture all clonotypes, CMV-specificity analyses were performed on the non-normalized data set. What TCRdb holds here is the immuneACCESS table cut down to in-frame rearrangements. Part of the clones is not present; checked against another copy, under half of the missing clones reflect an unresolved V gene, and the others are unexplained. That table furnishes V, J and clone size, whereas the DNA furnished D and trimming. This sample lists about 69,000 clones; 90% to 95% were detected once. Of the sample, about 1.5% falls within the top ten clones.

Reading the germline V gene gives CDR1 KGHSH and CDR2 LQKENI. The CDR3 runs 14 amino acids, cysteine and phenylalanine included. The retained sequence is limited to the CDR3, 42 bases, with the frame set at the first base. V sheds 2 bases and J sheds 2 bases, leaving 10 bases between their ends. This TCR was sampled from a man aged 50 or older in good health. Some clones in this sample may be carry-over from other donors' samples. The rearrangement combines TRBV18 with TRBJ2-7; TRBD2 is a possible D gene, resting on 6 matching bases. The sequencing input was peripheral blood mononuclear cells. The CDR3 loop reads CASSPTSGAYEQYF. The nucleotide sequence is TGTGCCAGCTCACCAACGTCGGGAGCCTACGAGCAGTACTTC.